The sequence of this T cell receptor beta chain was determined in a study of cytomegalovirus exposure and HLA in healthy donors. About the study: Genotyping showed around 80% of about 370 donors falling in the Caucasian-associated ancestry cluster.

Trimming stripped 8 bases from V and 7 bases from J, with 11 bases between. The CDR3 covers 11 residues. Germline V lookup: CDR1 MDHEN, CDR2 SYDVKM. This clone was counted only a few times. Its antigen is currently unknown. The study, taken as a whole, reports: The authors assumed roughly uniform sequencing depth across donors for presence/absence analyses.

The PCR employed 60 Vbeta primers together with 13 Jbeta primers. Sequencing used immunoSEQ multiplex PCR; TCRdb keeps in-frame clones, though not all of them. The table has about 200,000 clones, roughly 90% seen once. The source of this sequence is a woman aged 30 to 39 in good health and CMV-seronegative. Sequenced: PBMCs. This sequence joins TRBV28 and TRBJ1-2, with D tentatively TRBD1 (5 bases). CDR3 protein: CASRRGPGYTF. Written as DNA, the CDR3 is TGTGCCAGCCGGCGGGGCCCTGGCTACACCTTC.